The rows below give T cell receptor beta chains drawn from one sample of a study of early T cells in non-severe SARS-CoV-2 infection. One entry per CDR3 protein results from TCRdb running MiXCR on the 5' RACE reads. The table records more than 20,000 distinct CDR3 sequences, about 4% of them present only once. Sequences were obtained from whole blood. The receptors originated from an adult who was a healthcare worker with PCR-confirmed SARS-CoV-2 infection or an uninfected control (not recorded which). Each CDR3 is given with its conserved first and last residue. The D gene is left open where the match is weak. Size is omitted from some rows. Given values are once, few, many or a class for expanded clones.

j_call | clone_size | v_call | cdr3_length | d_call | cdr3_aa | cdr3_nt
TRBJ2-1 | few | TRBV7-8 | 17 | TRBD2 | CASSEQAGGLTYNEQFF | TGTGCCAGCAGCGAACAGGCGGGGGGCCTCACTTACAATGAGCAGTTCTTC
TRBJ2-2 | few | TRBV24-1 | 14 | . | CATSDLLEAGELFF | TGTGCCACCAGTGATTTGCTCGAAGCCGGGGAGCTGTTTTTT
TRBJ2-1 | few | TRBV19 | 14 | . | CASSITGAGNEQFF | TGTGCCAGTAGTATCACCGGGGCGGGGAATGAGCAGTTCTTC
TRBJ2-2 | many | TRBV18 | 16 | . | CASSPLTITGTGELFF | TGTGCCAGCTCACCACTAACTATTACAGGGACCGGGGAGCTGTTTTTT
TRBJ2-3 | few | TRBV30 | 11 | . | CAWSLADTQYF | TGTGCCTGGAGTCTCGCAGATACGCAGTATTTT
TRBJ1-1 | . | TRBV7-9 | 13 | . | CASSTTADAEAFF | TGTGCCAGCAGCACTACCGCTGACGCTGAAGCTTTCTTT
TRBJ2-6 | many | TRBV19 | 18 | . | CASSIVGIGGTGANVLTF | TGTGCCAGTAGTATAGTTGGCATCGGAGGGACTGGGGCCAACGTCCTGACTTTC
TRBJ2-2 | many | TRBV11-2 | 16 | . | CASSSMRGPNTGELFF | TGTGCCAGCAGCTCGATGCGGGGTCCGAACACCGGGGAGCTGTTTTTT
TRBJ2-7 | few | TRBV7-6 | 15 | . | CASSSGGLNSYEQYF | TGTGCCAGCAGCTCAGGCGGGCTAAATTCCTACGAGCAGTACTTC
TRBJ2-3 | few | TRBV28 | 14 | . | CASRSPGSTDTQYF | TGTGCCAGCAGGTCCCCTGGAAGCACAGATACGCAGTATTTT
TRBJ2-1 | many | TRBV7-2 | 15 | . | CASSWDKAGWNEQFF | TGTGCCAGCAGCTGGGATAAGGCAGGTTGGAATGAGCAGTTCTTC
TRBJ2-1 | few | TRBV12-3/TRBV12-4 | 14 | . | CASSPGSSRGEQFF | TGTGCCAGCAGCCCGGGATCATCCCGAGGGGAGCAGTTCTTC
TRBJ2-1 | many | TRBV4-1 | 18 | . | CASSQENERVVSYNEQFF | TGCGCCAGCAGCCAAGAAAATGAGCGGGTGGTCTCCTACAATGAGCAGTTCTTC
TRBJ1-5 | many | TRBV7-2 | 12 | . | CASSFGDQPQHF | TGTGCCAGCAGCTTTGGGGATCAGCCCCAGCATTTT
TRBJ1-2 | many | TRBV2 | 13 | . | CASSEALDYGYTF | TGTGCCAGCAGTGAAGCGCTTGACTATGGCTACACCTTC
TRBJ1-2 | many | TRBV4-1 | 14 | . | CASSQEAREYGYTF | TGCGCCAGCAGCCAAGAGGCCAGGGAGTATGGCTACACCTTC
TRBJ2-3 | . | TRBV3-1 | 13 | . | CASSQELGNTQYF | TGTGCCAGCAGCCAAGAGCTTGGGAATACGCAGTATTTT
TRBJ2-5 | medium-sized | TRBV7-9 | 15 | TRBD2 | CASSLAGTSGETQYF | TGTGCCAGCAGCTTAGCGGGGACTAGCGGTGAGACCCAGTACTTC
TRBJ1-3 | . | TRBV3-1 | 15 | TRBD1 | CASSTHRGLGNTIYF | TGTGCCAGCAGCACCCACAGGGGGCTTGGAAACACCATATATTTT
TRBJ1-1 | . | TRBV4-1 | 14 | . | CASSQRGRDTEAFF | TGCGCCAGCAGCCAGAGGGGTCGAGACACTGAAGCTTTCTTT
TRBJ1-4 | many | TRBV6-1 | 16 | . | CASTTTPGFGSEKLFF | TGTGCCAGCACCACAACCCCGGGCTTTGGAAGTGAAAAACTGTTTTTT
TRBJ1-1 | medium-sized | TRBV20-1 | 12 | . | CSARNREREAFF | TGCAGTGCTAGAAACAGGGAGAGGGAAGCTTTCTTT
TRBJ2-1 | many | TRBV29-1 | 13 | . | CSVSGSLYNEQFF | TGCAGCGTCTCCGGGTCGCTGTACAATGAGCAGTTCTTC
TRBJ1-1 | many | TRBV5-1 | 13 | . | CASSLAIDSEAFF | TGCGCCAGCAGCTTGGCCATTGACTCTGAAGCTTTCTTT
TRBJ2-7 | many | TRBV5-5 | 15 | TRBD1 | CASSLRGLPGHEQYF | TGTGCCAGCAGTCTCAGGGGGCTTCCCGGTCACGAGCAGTACTTC
TRBJ2-5 | many | TRBV7-6 | 13 | . | CASSVGGQETQYF | TGTGCCAGCTCGGTTGGAGGGCAAGAGACCCAGTACTTC
TRBJ2-7 | many | TRBV13 | 13 | . | CASSLPQGYEQYF | TGTGCCAGCAGCTTGCCACAGGGCTACGAGCAGTACTTC
TRBJ2-7 | many | TRBV14 | 13 | . | CASSSTDRYEQYF | TGTGCCAGCAGCTCGACTGATCGCTACGAGCAGTACTTC
TRBJ2-6 | many | TRBV7-6 | 16 | . | CASSLRLGSGANVLTF | TGTGCCAGCAGCTTACGGTTAGGCTCTGGGGCCAACGTCCTGACTTTC
TRBJ2-2 | many | TRBV7-9 | 15 | . | CASSLGGGTTGELFF | TGTGCCAGCAGCTTAGGCGGCGGGACCACCGGGGAGCTGTTTTTT
TRBJ1-4 | few | TRBV29-1 | 13 | . | CSVADRVNEKLFF | TGCAGCGTTGCAGATAGAGTAAATGAAAAACTGTTTTTT
TRBJ2-7 | . | TRBV28 | 16 | TRBD2 | CACSLGGSAGNYEQYF | TGTGCCTGCAGTTTAGGCGGGAGCGCGGGGAACTACGAGCAGTACTTC
TRBJ1-6 | . | TRBV2 | 14 | TRBD1 | CASRPDRIVAPLHF | TGTGCCAGCAGACCGGACAGGATAGTGGCACCCCTCCACTTT
TRBJ2-2 | many | TRBV9 | 13 | . | CASSQSSTGELFF | TGTGCCAGCAGCCAGTCGAGCACCGGGGAGCTGTTTTTT
TRBJ2-7 | medium-sized | TRBV14 | 13 | TRBD2 | CASSLAGAGEQYF | TGTGCCAGCAGCCTAGCGGGAGCGGGCGAGCAGTACTTC
TRBJ1-1 | many | TRBV6-6 | 12 | . | CASSYGRVEAFF | TGTGCCAGCAGTTACGGCAGGGTTGAAGCTTTCTTT
TRBJ2-7 | many | TRBV5-5 | 12 | . | CASSPIGGEQYF | TGTGCCAGCAGCCCCATAGGGGGAGAGCAGTACTTC
TRBJ2-1 | many | TRBV28 | 14 | TRBD2 | CASSLSSGMGKQFF | TGTGCCAGCAGTTTGTCTAGCGGGATGGGCAAGCAGTTCTTC
TRBJ2-3 | many | TRBV15 | 16 | . | CATSREGGGFTDTQYF | TGTGCCACCAGCAGAGAGGGTGGGGGCTTCACAGATACGCAGTATTTT
TRBJ1-6 | many | TRBV16 | 15 | TRBD1 | CASSQSGTVNSPLHF | TGTGCCAGCAGCCAATCTGGGACAGTTAATTCACCCCTCCACTTT
TRBJ2-3 | many | TRBV28 | 20 | TRBD2 | CASSSLWAESPLAGIDTQYF | TGTGCCAGCAGTTCTCTTTGGGCTGAATCCCCTCTAGCGGGGATTGATACGCAGTATTTT
TRBJ2-3 | many | TRBV18 | 14 | TRBD2 | CASSSGLAGDTQYF | TGTGCCAGCTCATCCGGACTAGCGGGGGATACGCAGTATTTT
TRBJ1-1 | many | TRBV12-3/TRBV12-4 | 12 | . | CASKLGGPEAFF | TGTGCCAGCAAATTGGGGGGTCCTGAAGCTTTCTTT
TRBJ2-7 | many | TRBV27 | 17 | TRBD2 | CASSPKKLAGGTYEQYF | TGTGCCAGCAGTCCAAAGAAGCTAGCGGGGGGAACCTACGAGCAGTACTTC
TRBJ1-5 | few | TRBV28 | 15 | TRBD1 | CASSLAGTARQPQHF | TGTGCCAGCAGTTTGGCCGGGACAGCCCGACAGCCCCAGCATTTT
TRBJ2-1 | many | TRBV2 | 15 | TRBD2 | CASSEAGLAGDEQFF | TGTGCCAGCAGTGAAGCCGGACTAGCGGGAGATGAGCAGTTCTTC
TRBJ2-5 | . | TRBV10-3 | 12 | TRBD2 | CAISELAGDQYF | TGTGCCATCAGTGAACTAGCGGGGGACCAGTACTTC
TRBJ2-1 | many | TRBV27 | 14 | TRBD1 | CASSGRQGGNEQFF | TGTGCCAGCAGTGGCCGACAGGGGGGTAATGAGCAGTTCTTC
TRBJ2-3 | many | TRBV2 | 15 | TRBD1 | CASREDRAISDTQYF | TGTGCCAGCAGGGAGGACAGGGCGATCTCAGATACGCAGTATTTT
TRBJ2-5 | many | TRBV6-6 | 13 | . | CASSPGGDETQYF | TGTGCCAGCAGTCCCGGGGGAGATGAGACCCAGTACTTC
TRBJ2-1 | few | TRBV27 | 15 | . | CASSFRLAPGNEQFF | TGTGCCAGCAGTTTCCGTCTAGCGCCCGGCAATGAGCAGTTCTTC